The rows below give T cell receptor beta chains drawn from one sample of a study of post-analysis software for immune sequencing data. One entry per CDR3 protein, called by TCRdb with MiXCR from the PCR reads. The sample lists about 540,000 distinct CDR3 sequences, approximately 31% occurring once. The sequencing sample was made of blood. Receptors originate from a girl aged 2 to 17 with multiple sclerosis. CDR3s include the opening cysteine and the closing phenylalanine or tryptophan. The D gene is left open where the match is weak. Size tells how often a clone was seen (once, few, many) or the class of an expanded clone, and some rows leave it out.

>TRBJ1-1|NA|NA|TRBV7-9
TGTGCCAGCACCTTAGGGGGCACTGAAGCTTTCTTT
CASTLGGTEAFF
>TRBJ2-5|TRBD2|many|TRBV29-1
TGCAGCGTTGTCGAAGAAGGGAGGGCCGGGGAGACCCAGTACTTC
CSVVEEGRAGETQYF
>TRBJ1-6|NA|NA|TRBV5-1
TGCGCCAGCAGCCCGGGGCTCCCTGGGGCACCCCTCCACTTT
CASSPGLPGAPLHF
>TRBJ2-4|NA|few|TRBV12-3/TRBV12-4
TGTGCCAGCAGTTTAGGACAGAGCAACATTCAGTACTTC
CASSLGQSNIQYF
>TRBJ1-6|TRBD1|few|TRBV6-6
TGTGCCAGCACCGAGACAGGGGTACTCCATAATTCACCCCTCCACTTT
CASTETGVLHNSPLHF
>TRBJ2-7|NA|NA|TRBV6-6
TGTGCCAGCGGGCGGACAGCCGAGCAGTACTTC
CASGRTAEQYF
>TRBJ2-5|NA|few|TRBV11-2
TGTGCCAGCAGCTTAGTGACACGGGGGCCTTGGGAGACCCAGTACTTC
CASSLVTRGPWETQYF
>TRBJ2-6|TRBD1|few|TRBV20-1
TGCAGTGCTAGCGACAGGGGGCAGGGCTCTGGGGCCAACGTCCTGACTTTC
CSASDRGQGSGANVLTF
>TRBJ2-7|NA|few|TRBV4-1
TGCGCCAGCAGCCAAGATACGACCAAAATCTACGAGCAGTACTTC
CASSQDTTKIYEQYF
>TRBJ1-6|NA|NA|TRBV2
TGTGCCAGCAAGCCTCGGGGGGTTACGAATTCACCCCTCCACTTT
CASKPRGVTNSPLHF
>TRBJ2-1|NA|few|TRBV20-1
TGCAGTGCAGTCAGGGAAGATTCCTACAATGAGCAGTTCTTC
CSAVREDSYNEQFF
>TRBJ2-1|TRBD2|few|TRBV9
TGTGCCAGCAGCGTGGGACTAGCGGGGGGGCCCTACAATGAGCAGTTCTTC
CASSVGLAGGPYNEQFF
>TRBJ2-1|TRBD2|NA|TRBV9
TGTGCCAGCAGCGTAGCTCTCAGGGCCCCCGGGGGGAATGAGCAGTTCTTC
CASSVALRAPGGNEQFF
>TRBJ1-5|NA|once|TRBV15
TGTGCCACCAGCAGCCGGGGCAGCACTTATAGCAATCAGCCCCAGCATTTT
CATSSRGSTYSNQPQHF
>TRBJ1-3|NA|NA|TRBV4-2
TGTGCCAGCAGCCAAGAAACCGAAATTGCGAACACCATATATTTT
CASSQETEIANTIYF
>TRBJ2-7|TRBD2|NA|TRBV5-6
TGTGCCAGCAGCGAAGGGACTAGCTGCGACGAGCAGTACTTC
CASSEGTSCDEQYF